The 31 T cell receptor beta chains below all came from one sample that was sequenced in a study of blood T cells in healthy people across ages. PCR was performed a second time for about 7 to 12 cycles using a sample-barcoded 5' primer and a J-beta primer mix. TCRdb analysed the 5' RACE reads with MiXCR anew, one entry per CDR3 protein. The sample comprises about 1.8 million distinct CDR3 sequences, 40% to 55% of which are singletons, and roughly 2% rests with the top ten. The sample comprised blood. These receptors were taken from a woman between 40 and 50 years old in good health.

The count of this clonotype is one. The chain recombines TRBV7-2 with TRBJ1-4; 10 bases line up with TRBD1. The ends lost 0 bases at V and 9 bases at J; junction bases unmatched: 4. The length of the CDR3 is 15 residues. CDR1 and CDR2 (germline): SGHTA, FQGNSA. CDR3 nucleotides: TGTGCCAGCAGCTTAGCGGGGACAGGGGTGCAAAAACTGTTTTTT. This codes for CASSLAGTGVQKLFF.

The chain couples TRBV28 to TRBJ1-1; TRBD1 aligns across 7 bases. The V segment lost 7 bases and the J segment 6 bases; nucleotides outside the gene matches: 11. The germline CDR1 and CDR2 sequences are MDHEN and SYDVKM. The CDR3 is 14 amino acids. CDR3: CASTPTGDHAEAFF. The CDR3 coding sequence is TGTGCCAGCACCCCAACAGGGGATCACGCTGAAGCTTTCTTT.

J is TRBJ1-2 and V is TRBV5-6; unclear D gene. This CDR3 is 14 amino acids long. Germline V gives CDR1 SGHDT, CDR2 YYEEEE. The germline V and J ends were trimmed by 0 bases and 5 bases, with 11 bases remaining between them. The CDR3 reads CASSLEGFKYGYTF. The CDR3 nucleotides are TGTGCCAGCAGCTTGGAGGGTTTTAAGTATGGCTACACCTTC.

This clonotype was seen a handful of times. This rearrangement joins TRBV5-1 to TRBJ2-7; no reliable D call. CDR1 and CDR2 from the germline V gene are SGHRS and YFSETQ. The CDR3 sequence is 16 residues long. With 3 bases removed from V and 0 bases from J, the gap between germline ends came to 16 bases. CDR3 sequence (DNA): TGCGCCAGCAGCTCTTACCTACAAGGACGCTCCTACGAGCAGTACTTC. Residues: CASSSYLQGRSYEQYF.

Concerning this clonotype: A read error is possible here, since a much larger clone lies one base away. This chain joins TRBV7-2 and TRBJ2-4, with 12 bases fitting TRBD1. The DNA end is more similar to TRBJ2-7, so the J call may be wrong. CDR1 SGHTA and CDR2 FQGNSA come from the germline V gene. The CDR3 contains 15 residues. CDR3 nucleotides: TGTGCCAGCAGCAGAGTCGGGACAGGGGGCAACGAGCAGTACTTC. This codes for CASSRVGTGGNEQYF.

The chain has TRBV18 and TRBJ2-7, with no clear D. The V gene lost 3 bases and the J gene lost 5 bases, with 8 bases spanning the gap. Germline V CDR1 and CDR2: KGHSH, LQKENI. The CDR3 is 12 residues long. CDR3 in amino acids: CASSPRSDEQYF. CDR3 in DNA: TGTGCCAGCTCACCGCGTTCCGACGAGCAGTACTTC.

The DNA of the CDR3 is TGCGCCAGCAGCGTATACAACGAAGAGACCCAGTACTTC. Translation gives CASSVYNEETQYF. This sequence joins TRBV5-1 and TRBJ2-7; D uncertain. The DNA end favors TRBJ2-5, so the J call may be wrong. The CDR3 has 13 amino acids. Per the germline V gene, CDR1 is SGHRS and CDR2 is YFSETQ.

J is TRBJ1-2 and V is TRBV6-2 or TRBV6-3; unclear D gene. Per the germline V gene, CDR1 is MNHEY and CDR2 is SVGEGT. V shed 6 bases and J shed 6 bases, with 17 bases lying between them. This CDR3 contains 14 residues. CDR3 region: CASSPEEDGHGYTF. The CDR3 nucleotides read TGTGCCAGCAGCCCCGAGGAGGACGGACATGGCTACACCTTC.

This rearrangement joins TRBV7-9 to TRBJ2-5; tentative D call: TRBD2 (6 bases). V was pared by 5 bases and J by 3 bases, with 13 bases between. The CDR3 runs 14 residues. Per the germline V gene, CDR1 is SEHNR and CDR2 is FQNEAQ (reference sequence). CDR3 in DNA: TGTGCCAGCAGCCGCGGGACTGATAAAGAGACCCAGTACTTC. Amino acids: CASSRGTDKETQYF.

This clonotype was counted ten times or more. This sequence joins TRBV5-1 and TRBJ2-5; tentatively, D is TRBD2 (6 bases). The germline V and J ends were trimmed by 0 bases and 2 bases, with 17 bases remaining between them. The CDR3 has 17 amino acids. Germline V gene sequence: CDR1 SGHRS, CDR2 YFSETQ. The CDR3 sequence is CASSLAVRGNLQETQYF. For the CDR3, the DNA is TGCGCCAGCAGCTTGGCCGTCCGGGGGAATTTACAAGAGACCCAGTACTTC.

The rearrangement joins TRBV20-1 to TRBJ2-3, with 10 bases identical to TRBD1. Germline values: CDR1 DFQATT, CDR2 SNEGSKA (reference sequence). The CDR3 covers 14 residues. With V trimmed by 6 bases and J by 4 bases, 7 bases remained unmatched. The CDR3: CSAPDRGWADTQYF. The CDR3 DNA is TGCAGTGCCCCGGACAGGGGGTGGGCAGATACGCAGTATTTT.

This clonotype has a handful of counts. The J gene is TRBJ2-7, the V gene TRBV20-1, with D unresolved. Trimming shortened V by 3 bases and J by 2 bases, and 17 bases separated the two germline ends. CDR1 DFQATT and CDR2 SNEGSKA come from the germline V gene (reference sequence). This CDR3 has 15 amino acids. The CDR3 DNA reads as TGCAGTGCTAGTTTGGATGCGAGGTTACCCTACGAGCAGTACTTC. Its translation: CSASLDARLPYEQYF.

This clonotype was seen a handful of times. The CDR3 nucleotides are TGTGCCAGCAGTGTTGCAGGGTACGGATCCTACGAGCAGTACTTC. Amino acids: CASSVAGYGSYEQYF. V usage is TRBV7-2 and J usage is TRBJ2-7; possibly TRBD1 for D (5 bases). The CDR3 runs 15 residues. V lost 6 bases and J 1 base, leaving 16 bases between the germline ends. CDR1 SGHTA and CDR2 FQGNSA come from the germline V gene.

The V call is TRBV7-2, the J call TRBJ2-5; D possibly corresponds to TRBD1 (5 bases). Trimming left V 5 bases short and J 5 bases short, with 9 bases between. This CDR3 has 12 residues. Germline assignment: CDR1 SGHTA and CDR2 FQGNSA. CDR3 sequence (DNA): TGTGCCAGCAGCACTAACAGGGAGACCCAGTACTTC. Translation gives CASSTNRETQYF.

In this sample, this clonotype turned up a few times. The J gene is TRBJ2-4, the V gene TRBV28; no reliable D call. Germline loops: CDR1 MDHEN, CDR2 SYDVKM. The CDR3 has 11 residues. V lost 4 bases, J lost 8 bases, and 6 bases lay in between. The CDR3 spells CASSYEDIQYF. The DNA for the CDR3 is TGTGCCAGCAGTTATGAGGACATTCAGTACTTC.

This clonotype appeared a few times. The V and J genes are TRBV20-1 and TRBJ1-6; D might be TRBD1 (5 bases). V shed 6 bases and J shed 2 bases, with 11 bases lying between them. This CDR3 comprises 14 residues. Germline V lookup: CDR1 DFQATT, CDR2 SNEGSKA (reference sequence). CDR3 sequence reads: CSAHGGTYNSPLHF. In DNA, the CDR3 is TGCAGTGCGCATGGGGGGACCTATAATTCACCCCTCCACTTT.

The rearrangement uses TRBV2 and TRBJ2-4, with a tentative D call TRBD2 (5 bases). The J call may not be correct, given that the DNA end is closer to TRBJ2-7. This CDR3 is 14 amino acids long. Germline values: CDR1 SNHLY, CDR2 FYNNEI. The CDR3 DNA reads TGTGCCAGCAGTGAGCTCCGGGGAGTCGGCGAGCAGTACTTC. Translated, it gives CASSELRGVGEQYF.

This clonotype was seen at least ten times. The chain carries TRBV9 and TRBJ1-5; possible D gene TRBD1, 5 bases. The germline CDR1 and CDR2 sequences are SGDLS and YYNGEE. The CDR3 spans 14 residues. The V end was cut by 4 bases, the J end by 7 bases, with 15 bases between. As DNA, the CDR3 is TGTGCCAGCAGCACGTCGTGGGGGGGGCAGCCCCAGCATTTT. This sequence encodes CASSTSWGGQPQHF.

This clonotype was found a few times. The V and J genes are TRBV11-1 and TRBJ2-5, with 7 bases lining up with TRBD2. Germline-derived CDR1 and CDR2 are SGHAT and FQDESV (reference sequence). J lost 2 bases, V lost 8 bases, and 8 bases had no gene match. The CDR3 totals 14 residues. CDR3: CASGATAGQETQYF. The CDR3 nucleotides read TGTGCCAGCGGGGCGACAGCGGGGCAAGAGACCCAGTACTTC.

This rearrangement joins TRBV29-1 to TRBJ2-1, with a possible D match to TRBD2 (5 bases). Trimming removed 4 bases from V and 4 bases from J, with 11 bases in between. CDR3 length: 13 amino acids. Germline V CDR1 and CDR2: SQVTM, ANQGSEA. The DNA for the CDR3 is TGCAGCGTTGGAGACCCGGGGTACAATGAGCAGTTCTTC. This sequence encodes CSVGDPGYNEQFF.

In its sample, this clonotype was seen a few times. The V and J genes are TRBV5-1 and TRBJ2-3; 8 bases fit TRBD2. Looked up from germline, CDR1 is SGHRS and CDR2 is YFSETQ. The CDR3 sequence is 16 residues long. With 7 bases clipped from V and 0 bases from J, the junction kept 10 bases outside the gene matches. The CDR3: CASPRGQRGSTDTQYF. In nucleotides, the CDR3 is TGCGCCAGCCCCCGGGGCCAGCGGGGGAGCACAGATACGCAGTATTTT.

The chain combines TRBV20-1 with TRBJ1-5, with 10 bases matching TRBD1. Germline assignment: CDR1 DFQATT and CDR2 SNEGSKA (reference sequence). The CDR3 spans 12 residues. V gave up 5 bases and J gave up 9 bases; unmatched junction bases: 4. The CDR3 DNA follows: TGCAGTGCTGCGGGACAGGGGACGCCCCAGCATTTT. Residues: CSAAGQGTPQHF.

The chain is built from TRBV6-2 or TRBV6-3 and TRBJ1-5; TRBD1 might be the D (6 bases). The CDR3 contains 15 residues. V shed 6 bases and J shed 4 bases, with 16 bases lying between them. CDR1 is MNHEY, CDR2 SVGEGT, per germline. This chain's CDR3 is CASSFTGGINQPQHF. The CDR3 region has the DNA TGTGCCAGCAGCTTTACTGGGGGCATTAATCAGCCCCAGCATTTT.

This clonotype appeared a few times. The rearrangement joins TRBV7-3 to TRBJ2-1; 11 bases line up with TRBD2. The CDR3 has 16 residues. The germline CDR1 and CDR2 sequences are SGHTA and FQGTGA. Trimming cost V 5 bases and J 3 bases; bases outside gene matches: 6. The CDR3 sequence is CASSALAGGHYNEQFF. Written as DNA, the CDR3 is TGTGCCAGCAGCGCTCTAGCGGGGGGCCACTACAATGAGCAGTTCTTC. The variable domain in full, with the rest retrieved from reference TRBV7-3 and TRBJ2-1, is GAGVSQTPSNKVTEKGKYVELRCDPISGHTALYWYRQSLGQGPEFLIYFQGTGAADDSGLPNDRFFAVRPEGSVSTLKIQRTERGDSAVYLCASSALAGGHYNEQFFGPGTRLTVL.

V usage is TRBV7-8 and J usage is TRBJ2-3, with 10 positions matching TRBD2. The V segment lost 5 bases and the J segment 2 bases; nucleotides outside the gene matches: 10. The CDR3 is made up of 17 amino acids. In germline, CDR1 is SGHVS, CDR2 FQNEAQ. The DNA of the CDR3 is TGTGCCAGCAGCCCAAGGATCCTAGCGGGGGACACAGATACGCAGTATTTT. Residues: CASSPRILAGDTDTQYF.

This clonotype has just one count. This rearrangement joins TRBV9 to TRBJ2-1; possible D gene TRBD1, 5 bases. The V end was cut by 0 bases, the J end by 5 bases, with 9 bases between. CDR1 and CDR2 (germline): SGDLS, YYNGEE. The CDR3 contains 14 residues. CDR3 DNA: TGTGCCAGCAGCGTAGTGGGGCGGAACAATGAGCAGTTCTTC. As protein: CASSVVGRNNEQFF.

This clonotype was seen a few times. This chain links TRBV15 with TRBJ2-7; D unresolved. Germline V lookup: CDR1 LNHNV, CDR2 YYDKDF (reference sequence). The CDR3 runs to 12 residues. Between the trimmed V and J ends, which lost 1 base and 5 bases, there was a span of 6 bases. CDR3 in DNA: TGTGCCACCAGCAGAGGGACGAACGAGCAGTACTTC. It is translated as CATSRGTNEQYF.

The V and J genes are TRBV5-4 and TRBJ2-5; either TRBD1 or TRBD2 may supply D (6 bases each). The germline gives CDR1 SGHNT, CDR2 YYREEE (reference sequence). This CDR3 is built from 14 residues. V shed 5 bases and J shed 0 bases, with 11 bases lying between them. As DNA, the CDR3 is TGTGCCAGCAGAATCGGGGGCAACCAAGAGACCCAGTACTTC. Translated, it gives CASRIGGNQETQYF.

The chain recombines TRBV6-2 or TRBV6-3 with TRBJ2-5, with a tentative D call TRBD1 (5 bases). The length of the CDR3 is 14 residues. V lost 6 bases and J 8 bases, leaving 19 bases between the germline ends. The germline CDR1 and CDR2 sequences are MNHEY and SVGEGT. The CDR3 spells CASSSTQGAKTQYF. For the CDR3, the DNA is TGTGCCAGCAGCTCCACCCAGGGCGCAAAAACCCAGTACTTC.

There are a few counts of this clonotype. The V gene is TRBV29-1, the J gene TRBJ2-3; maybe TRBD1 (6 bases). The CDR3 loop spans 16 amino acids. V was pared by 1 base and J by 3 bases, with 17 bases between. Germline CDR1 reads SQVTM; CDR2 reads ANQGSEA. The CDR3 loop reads CSVEVTTGFGTDTQYF. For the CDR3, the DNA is TGCAGCGTTGAAGTGACCACAGGGTTTGGTACAGATACGCAGTATTTT.

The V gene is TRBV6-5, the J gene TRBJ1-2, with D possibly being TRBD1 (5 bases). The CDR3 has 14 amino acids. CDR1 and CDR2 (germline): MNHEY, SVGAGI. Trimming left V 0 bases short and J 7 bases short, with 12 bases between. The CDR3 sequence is CASSYSSRARGYTF. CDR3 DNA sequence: TGTGCCAGCAGTTACTCGTCCAGGGCTCGTGGCTACACCTTC.